The 8 T cell receptor beta chains below come from one sample, sequenced in a study of T cells in Graves' hyperthyroidism and ophthalmopathy. Regions amplified from RNA transcripts were the TCR beta CDR3 regions. A set of HTBI primers served as the primers for a first-round RT-PCR of the TCR CDR3. TCRdb used MiXCR to reprocess the multiplex PCR reads, holding one entry per CDR3 protein. The table has around 700,000 distinct CDR3 sequences, around a sixth seen once. Sequenced input: blood. The receptors stem from a woman aged 45 to 65 with Graves' hyperthyroidism that later progressed to Graves' ophthalmopathy.

This clonotype showed up just a few times. V and J are TRBV9 and TRBJ2-3; a weak D match, TRBD1 (5 bases). Trimming took off 0 bases at V and 5 bases at J, with 25 bases between the two ends. Looked up from germline, CDR1 is SGDLS and CDR2 is YYNGEE. The CDR3 loop spans 19 amino acids. The CDR3 here is CASSVVSDLQGQGLDTQYF. CDR3 nucleotide sequence: TGTGCCAGCAGCGTAGTGTCTGATCTCCAGGGTCAGGGATTAGATACGCAGTATTTT.

This clonotype came up many times. An end of the junction differs from the germline gene, which may be a read error. The chain has TRBV20-1 and TRBJ2-1; a possible D gene is TRBD2 (5 bases). The CDR3 has 15 amino acids. Germline V gives CDR1 DFQATT, CDR2 SNEGSKA (reference sequence). This chain's CDR3 is CSARDSGKANNKQFF. CDR3 in DNA: TGCAGTGCTAGAGATTCCGGGAAGGCGAACAATAAGCAGTTCTTC.

The chain joins TRBV7-2 to TRBJ2-3, with 12 positions matching TRBD2. This CDR3 is built from 17 residues. V shed 2 bases and J 5 bases; nucleotides not matched to a gene: 8. CDR1 is SGHTA and CDR2 is FQGNSA in the germline V gene. CDR3 residues: CASSLLLAGGPGDTQYF. The CDR3 region has the DNA TGTGCCAGCAGCTTACTTCTAGCGGGGGGGCCGGGAGATACGCAGTATTTT.

The chain recombines TRBV27 with TRBJ1-1, with D unresolved. The germline V gene encodes CDR1 MNHEY and CDR2 SMNVEV (reference sequence). The V gene lost 4 bases and the J gene lost 1 base, with 7 bases spanning the gap. The CDR3 is made up of 13 amino acids. The CDR3 DNA follows: TGTGCCAGCAGTTGGAAGGGGAACACTGAAGCTTTCTTT. As protein: CASSWKGNTEAFF.

This clonotype has just a few counts. This rearrangement joins TRBV3-1 to TRBJ2-3; possible D gene TRBD1, 5 bases. The ends were cut back, 2 bases at V and 2 bases at J, with 11 bases in the middle. The length of the CDR3 is 15 residues. Germline V gene sequence: CDR1 LGHDT, CDR2 YNNKEL (reference sequence). The CDR3 spells CASSQQGLTTDTQYF. Written as DNA, the CDR3 is TGTGCCAGCAGCCAACAGGGTCTTACCACAGATACGCAGTATTTT.

This clonotype was seen at least ten times. The chain carries TRBV3-1 and TRBJ2-2; 10 bases agree with TRBD2. The germline CDR1 and CDR2 sequences are LGHDT and YNNKEL (reference sequence). V shed 4 bases and J 7 bases; nucleotides not matched to a gene: 12. This CDR3 has 17 residues. CDR3 loop: CASSLPPGLAFSGELFF. The CDR3 bases are TGTGCCAGCAGCCTACCGCCGGGACTAGCGTTTAGCGGGGAGCTGTTTTTT.

This clonotype was seen a few times. The chain uses TRBV12-3 or TRBV12-4 and TRBJ1-2; D is undetermined. V lost 2 bases, J lost 3 bases, and 7 bases lay in between. The CDR3 totals 13 residues. The CDR3 DNA sequence: TGTGCCAGCAGTTTAAGGGAAGACTATGGCTACACCTTC. It specifies CASSLREDYGYTF.

At least ten counts were recorded for this clonotype. The chain links TRBV10-1 to TRBJ2-7; D unclear. Germline V lookup: CDR1 WNHNN, CDR2 SYGVQD (reference sequence). The CDR3 sequence is 14 residues long. Trimming stripped 0 bases from V and 3 bases from J, with 9 bases between. CDR3 nucleotides: TGCGCCAGCAGTGAGTCGAAAGGGTTCTACGAGCAGTACTTC. It specifies CASSESKGFYEQYF.